This TCR beta chain was captured in a study of T cell responses to AZD1222 COVID-19 vaccine (dated by TCRdb to the early 2020s). The study in broad terms: TCR sequencing covered fewer than 250 trial participants: about 210 given two doses of AZD1222 and some 25 given two doses of MenACWY control vaccine. Trial participants were enrolled into age subgroups of 18-55, 56-69 and 70-plus years, which contained about 150, 27 and 61 TCR-sequenced participants, respectively.

On this clone itself: The clone's antigen remains unknown. No base qualities exist here, and no much larger clone lies one base off it.

The CDR3 regions of human TCRbeta chains were subjected to immunosequencing. As for the original processing: TCRs in the repertoires were compared against a reference library of SARS-CoV-2-specific TCRs that had been generated with the MIRA antigen-specificity platform. Breadth was defined as the fraction of unique TCRs that were SARS-CoV-2-associated, and depth was defined as the fraction of total T cells that were SARS-CoV-2-associated. Using the MIRA data, every spike-specific TCR was mapped to the spike region that the TCR reacted to and assigned to either a CD4 or a CD8 class. Log10-transformed breadth and depth values were compared by one-way ANOVA with Sidak's multiple comparisons tests. TCRdb took this table from immuneACCESS and kept in-frame rearrangements with V and J called. Such tables lack part of the clones; where checked against another copy, unresolved V genes explain under half of the gap, and the rest is unexplained. Clonal size and the V and J genes are those of that table, whereas D and trimming came from the DNA. The sample table lists 90,000 to 150,000 clones, about 90% of them with a count of one. Together, the top ten hold 6% to 9% of the sample.

The time point label corresponds to: about 28 days (+/-7) after the second vaccine dose. AZD1222 recipients whose second dose came at about 4 weeks and those whose second dose came at about 12 weeks were combined into one group, since spike-specific TCR depth and breadth did not differ between the two schedules. Samples from vaccinated people were obtained from the UK trials COV001 and COV002, which included a single-blind randomized controlled phase 2/3 trial of AZD1222 (ChAdOx1 nCoV-19) in healthy adults. Trial participant PBMC samples were collected at day 0 and day 28 after the second dose for TCRbeta chain sequencing. The CDR3 runs 16 residues from the cysteine to the phenylalanine. CDR3 DNA only is kept here, 48 bases in frame from base 1. Looking up the germline V gene (reference sequence) yields CDR1 MNHEY and CDR2 SMNVEV. V loses 4 bases at its end and J loses 1 base; junction bases beyond the gene matches: 5.

The study at large found these results: After two AZD1222 doses, both the breadth and the depth of spike-specific TCRs were significantly higher than at day 0 and than in MenACWY recipients. Conclusions about previously exposed vaccinees are limited, since just six AZD1222 recipients were seropositive for SARS-CoV-2 at baseline. In the small 56-69-year group, the increase in depth fell short of significance, most likely because of low power. The whole spike protein was spanned by vaccine-associated CD4 TCRs, and dominant responses were seen in regions 160-218 and 743-854. Epitopes outside the regions mutated in the B.1.351 and B.1.1.7 variants were reportedly recognized by nearly half of the unique spike-specific TCRs. Participants were mostly white British and included more females than males, and it was suggested by the authors that clonal diversity may have been underestimated. Because no samples from the day 14 peak response were available, repertoires could be characterized only after the peak T cell response.

The sample here was peripheral blood, taken 28 days after the second AZD1222 dose. Here the chain combines TRBV27 and TRBJ2-7, with 12 junctional bases fitting TRBD2. This TCR was sampled from an adult who received the AZD1222 COVID-19 vaccine. The DNA is TGTGCCAGCAGTTACCGAGGACTAGCGGGGTCCTACGAGCAGTACTTC. It codes for CASSYRGLAGSYEQYF.